This is a list of T cell receptor beta chains from one sample in a study of breast tumors, draining lymph nodes, adjacent tissues. TCRdb recomputed calls from the multiplex PCR reads with MiXCR, one row per CDR3 protein. The table lists approximately 170,000 distinct CDR3 sequences, 30% to 35% of them singletons. Material for sequencing was axillary lymph node tissue. These receptors originate from a female donor with breast cancer. Some clones in this sample may be carry-over from other donors' samples. Each CDR3 is given with its conserved first and last residue. A D gene is named only where the DNA matches it firmly. Size tells how often a clone was seen (once, few, many) or the class of an expanded clone, and some rows leave it out.

CASSYGPGLEQYF TGTGCCAGCAGTTACGGTCCGGGACTAGAGCAGTACTTC TRBJ2-7 TRBV6-5 TRBD2 many
CASSGERRAKIWYEQYF TGTGCCAGCAGTGGTGAAAGGAGGGCCAAGATTTGGTACGAGCAGTACTTC TRBJ2-7 TRBV6-1 . .
CATTQAGGYNEQFF TGTGCCACCACCCAAGCGGGGGGGTACAATGAGCAGTTCTTC TRBJ2-1 TRBV10-3 TRBD2 many
CSASGGGESEAFF TGCAGTGCTAGCGGGGGGGGCGAATCTGAAGCTTTCTTT TRBJ1-1 TRBV20-1 . .
CASSFDRGRLNTQFF TGTGCCAGCAGCTTCGACAGGGGGCGGCTTAATACGCAGTTCTTC TRBJ2-1 TRBV11-1 TRBD1 .
CASSVGGRPAEAFF TGTGCCAGCAGCGTAGGTGGCCGTCCGGCTGAAGCTTTCTTT TRBJ1-1 TRBV9 . .
CAWSDLGQGARGYTF TGTGCCTGGAGTGATCTGGGGCAGGGGGCCCGGGGCTACACCTTC TRBJ1-2 TRBV30 TRBD1 many
CSASLALAPYEQYF TGCAGTGCTTCCCTGGCCCTAGCCCCATACGAGCAGTACTTC TRBJ2-7 TRBV20-1 . many
CASSQDFRGTTSYEQYF TGTGCCAGCAGCCAAGATTTTCGTGGGACGACCTCCTACGAGCAGTACTTC TRBJ2-7 TRBV4-2 . many
CASSPPGLAGGVQFF TGTGCCAGCTCACCCCCCGGACTAGCGGGAGGGGTGCAGTTCTTC TRBJ2-1 TRBV9 TRBD2 .